Below, 21 T cell receptor beta chains from the same sample are listed, as sequenced in a study of shared clonotypes between healthy human individuals. It was CD45RO-negative cells, positively selected for CCR7, that made up naive CD8 cells, with terminally differentiated effector memory CD45RA+ cells excluded. Here immunoSEQ multiplex PCR was the method, and the copy in TCRdb shows in-frame clones only, minus some. The sample lists about 2.1 million clones; around 93% were seen once. Sequenced material: naive CD8+ T cells from PBMCs. The receptors come from a young man in good health. Some clones in this sample may be carry-over from other donors' samples.

The genes are TRBV5-1 and TRBJ1-1; perhaps TRBD1 as D (5 bases). V lost 4 bases to trimming and J lost 4 bases, with 17 bases between them. The CDR3 sequence is 15 residues long. The germline gives CDR1 SGHRS, CDR2 YFSETQ. CDR3 nucleotide sequence: TGCGCCAGCAGCCCGAAGATAGACGGGGGCACTGAAGCTTTCTTT. Encoded protein: CASSPKIDGGTEAFF. Combining the CDR3 with reference TRBV5-1 and TRBJ1-1 gives the whole variable domain KAGVTQTPRYLIKTRGQQVTLSCSPISGHRSVSWYQQTPGQGLQFLFEYFSETQRNKGNFPGRFSGRQFSNSRSEMNVSTLELGDSALYLCASSPKIDGGTEAFFGQGTRLTVV.

Details on this clone: The identical CDR3 is also encoded by other nucleotide sequences in the sample. The CDR3: CASSARGTGNTIYF. CDR3 bases: TGTGCCAGCAGCGCCAGGGGGACTGGAAACACCATATATTTT. The chain has TRBV9 and TRBJ1-3; 7 bases fit TRBD1. The CDR3 contains 14 residues. V was clipped by 3 bases and J by 2 bases; unmatched bases: 2. Germline lookup yields CDR1 SGDLS and CDR2 YYNGEE.

The chain employs TRBV2 and TRBJ2-7, with 9 bases fitting TRBD2. This CDR3 contains 15 residues. V shed 7 bases, J shed 2 bases, and the junction held 9 bases outside the gene matches. Germline lookup yields CDR1 SNHLY and CDR2 FYNNEI. This CDR3 reads CASTDVLAGTYEQYF. The CDR3 coding sequence is TGTGCCAGCACCGACGTCCTAGCGGGGACCTACGAGCAGTACTTC.

The sample holds a few counts of this clone. This chain joins TRBV9 and TRBJ1-1, with unresolved D. V lost 1 base and J 5 bases, leaving 12 bases between the germline ends. Germline V CDR1 and CDR2: SGDLS, YYNGEE. This CDR3 is 14 amino acids long. CDR3 in amino acids: CASSVLGSTTEAFF. The DNA for the CDR3 is TGTGCCAGCAGCGTATTGGGGAGTACGACTGAAGCTTTCTTT.

This chain uses TRBV9 with TRBJ2-7, with D possibly being TRBD1 or TRBD2 (5 bases each). CDR3 length equals 14 residues. Deletions cut 1 base from V and 5 bases from J, with 13 bases between. Germline-derived CDR1 and CDR2 are SGDLS and YYNGEE. Here the CDR3 DNA reads TGTGCCAGCAGCGTAAGCGGCAGGGTCGACGAGCAGTACTTC. This translates into CASSVSGRVDEQYF.

The count of this clone is one. Within the sample, other DNA sequences also encode this same CDR3. The CDR3 sequence is CASSLGQNSYNEQFF. In nucleotides, the CDR3 is TGTGCCAGCAGTTTAGGGCAGAATTCCTACAATGAGCAGTTCTTC. The J gene is TRBJ2-1, the V gene TRBV27; D gene uncertain. This CDR3 is built from 15 residues. V lost 2 bases and J 1 base, leaving 9 bases between the germline ends. Looked up from germline, CDR1 is MNHEY and CDR2 is SMNVEV (reference sequence).

The chain employs TRBV9 and TRBJ1-1; D call uncertain. V lost 1 base and J lost 1, with 8 bases in between. The length of the CDR3 is 14 residues. Germline V lookup: CDR1 SGDLS, CDR2 YYNGEE. The CDR3 nucleotides are TGTGCCAGCAGCGTAAACGGGGAGAACACTGAAGCTTTCTTT. Protein product: CASSVNGENTEAFF. Full variable domain (rest looked up from reference TRBV9 and TRBJ1-1): DSGVTQTPKHLITATGQRVTLRCSPRSGDLSVYWYQQSLDQGLQFLIQYYNGEERAKGNILERFSAQQFPDLHSELNLSSLELGDSALYFCASSVNGENTEAFFGQGTRLTVV.

The CDR3: CASSFTPEANTEAFF. The CDR3 DNA reads as TGTGCCAGCAGTTTTACCCCCGAAGCGAACACTGAAGCTTTCTTT. V and J are TRBV28 and TRBJ1-1; D remains unclear. Germline loops: CDR1 MDHEN, CDR2 SYDVKM. The V and J ends lost 3 bases and 1 base respectively, with 12 bases between them. The CDR3 contains 15 residues.

The genes are TRBV29-1 and TRBJ1-1; TRBD1 matches at 10 bases. In germline, CDR1 is SQVTM, CDR2 ANQGSEA. The J segment lost 5 bases and the V segment lost 7 bases, leaving 4 bases of the junction unmatched. The CDR3 has 12 residues. Here the CDR3 reads CSDGTGETEAFF. Written as DNA, the CDR3 is TGCAGCGACGGGACAGGGGAAACTGAAGCTTTCTTT.

The chain couples TRBV19 to TRBJ2-2, with D perhaps TRBD2 (6 bases). Germline lookup yields CDR1 LNHDA and CDR2 SQIVND (reference sequence). Trimming took 6 bases from V and 7 from J, leaving 24 bases between them. CDR3 size: 17 residues. The CDR3 DNA follows: TGTGCCAGTAGCAACGCCCAACTAGAGTTCGGGGGCGGGGAGCTGTTTTTT. It specifies CASSNAQLEFGGGELFF.

The V call is TRBV11-1, the J call TRBJ2-7; 9 bases match TRBD2. CDR3 size: 15 residues. With V trimmed by 3 bases and J by 3 bases, 6 bases remained unmatched. Germline CDR1 is SGHAT and CDR2 is FQDESV (reference sequence). The CDR3 coding sequence is TGTGCCAGCAGCTTGGGTCTAGCGGGAAACTACGAGCAGTACTTC. It translates to CASSLGLAGNYEQYF.

The chain recombines TRBV7-6 with TRBJ2-4; 11 bases fit TRBD1. Germline V gene sequence: CDR1 SGHVS, CDR2 FNYEAQ. J gave up 8 bases and V 5 bases, and 8 bases lay outside the gene matches. This CDR3 comprises 15 residues. In nucleotides, the CDR3 is TGTGCCAGCAGCCCTTCGGGACAGGGGGAGGACATTCAGTACTTC. Residues: CASSPSGQGEDIQYF.

This rearrangement joins TRBV12-2 to TRBJ2-7; whether TRBD2, the table's D call, matches the DNA was not checked. TRBV12-2 is deemed a pseudogene. The CDR3 sequence is 13 residues long. The CDR3 bases are TGTGCAAGTCGCTTCGGGGGGTTCCACGAGCAGTACTTC. Translating it yields CASRFGGFHEQYF.

This sequence joins TRBV7-9 and TRBJ2-1, with D perhaps assigned TRBD1 or TRBD2 (5 bases each). Germline CDR1 and CDR2: SEHNR and FQNEAQ (reference sequence). Between the trimmed V and J ends, which lost 5 bases and 12 bases, there was a span of 14 bases. This CDR3 has 12 amino acids. The CDR3 sequence is CASSPPPGTQFF. The CDR3 DNA follows: TGTGCCAGCAGCCCGCCCCCGGGGACGCAGTTCTTC.

In its sample, this clone was seen once. This chain connects TRBV27 to TRBJ1-5; the match to TRBD1 covers 8 bases. CDR3 length equals 17 residues. The germline V gene encodes CDR1 MNHEY and CDR2 SMNVEV (reference sequence). Losses at the gene ends were 10 bases for V and 6 bases for J; bases not matched to a gene: 20. DNA for the CDR3: TGTGCCACCAAACCTAGACAGGGGAAAGTTTCGGGTCAGCCCCAGCATTTT. It codes for CATKPRQGKVSGQPQHF.

In DNA form, the CDR3 reads TGTGCCAGCAGCTTACCCGGGTTTAACACTGAAGCTTTCTTT. The encoded protein is CASSLPGFNTEAFF. The chain links TRBV7-9 to TRBJ1-1, with unresolved D. This CDR3 is built from 14 residues. The V gene's germline CDR1 is SEHNR and CDR2 FQNEAQ (reference sequence). V was shortened by 2 bases and J by 2 bases, with 9 bases between the two germline ends.

The chain couples TRBV9 to TRBJ2-2; 12 bases align to TRBD2. The CDR3 sequence is 16 residues long. J was trimmed by 7 bases and V by 3 bases; bases with no gene match: 7. Germline V CDR1 and CDR2: SGDLS, YYNGEE. CDR3 DNA: TGTGCCAGCAGCGGTCCGGGACTAGCGGGCGGCGGGGAGCTGTTTTTT. Its translation: CASSGPGLAGGGELFF.

This clone was picked up one time. The chain is built from TRBV6-1 and TRBJ2-7, with D possibly being TRBD2 (5 bases). Trimming took 2 bases from V and 2 from J, leaving 13 bases between them. The germline V gene has CDR1 MNHNS and CDR2 SASEGT. The CDR3 consists of 15 residues. The CDR3 loop is CASSESRGKAYEQYF. As DNA, the CDR3 is TGTGCCAGCAGTGAATCGAGAGGGAAGGCCTACGAGCAGTACTTC.

The chain employs TRBV4-3 and TRBJ2-7, with 8 bases lining up with TRBD2. The CDR3 loop spans 14 amino acids. Germline CDR1 is LGHNA and CDR2 is YSLEER. Germline trimming cut 1 base from V and 2 bases from J; bases unmatched to any gene: 1. The CDR3 loop is CASSQAGGPYEQYF. The CDR3 region has the DNA TGCGCCAGCAGCCAAGCGGGAGGGCCCTACGAGCAGTACTTC.

The J gene is TRBJ2-7, the V gene TRBV15; TRBD2 might be the D (6 bases). Trimming stripped 3 bases from V and 2 bases from J, with 14 bases between. The CDR3 is 15 amino acids. Germline CDR1 reads LNHNV; CDR2 reads YYDKDF (reference sequence). The CDR3 DNA follows: TGTGCCACCAGCAGGGCGGGGATTACCACCTACGAGCAGTACTTC. Translated, it gives CATSRAGITTYEQYF.

This clone was recorded once. The chain is built from TRBV6-1 and TRBJ1-5; 8 nucleotides match TRBD1. CDR3 length equals 14 residues. The ends lost 1 base at V and 5 bases at J; junction bases unmatched: 1. CDR1 MNHNS and CDR2 SASEGT come from the germline V gene. The CDR3 DNA reads TGTGCCAGCAGTGAAGTACAGGGGGATCAGCCCCAGCATTTT. Its translation is CASSEVQGDQPQHF.